These 26 T cell receptor beta chains share one sample of origin, sequenced in a study of blood T cell repertoires in COVID-19. TCRdb's copy holds only in-frame clones and misses some; the assay was immunoSEQ multiplex PCR. The data show 250,000 to 350,000 clones, 89% seen once. Sequenced sample: peripheral blood. The receptors originated from a woman aged 40-49 years who had recovered from COVID-19.

The chain combines TRBV5-1 with TRBJ1-2; 10 bases agree with TRBD1. V lost 5 bases and J lost 14; bases outside the gene matches: 12. This CDR3 is built from 13 residues. The germline V gene has CDR1 SGHRS and CDR2 YFSETQ. The CDR3: CASRVGTGEGWTF. Written as DNA, the CDR3 is TGCGCCAGCAGAGTCGGGACAGGGGAGGGGTGGACCTTC.

The chain employs TRBV12-3 or TRBV12-4 and TRBJ1-2; 8 positions match TRBD1. V trimming: 4 bases; J trimming: 8 bases; junction bases outside the gene matches: 6. CDR3 length equals 13 residues. The CDR3 is CASSSTGANGYTF. In DNA, the CDR3 is TGTGCCAGCAGTTCGACAGGGGCGAACGGCTACACCTTC.

V gene TRBV18 combines with J gene TRBJ2-7, with D maybe TRBD2 (8 bases). Germline lookup yields CDR1 KGHSH and CDR2 LQKENI. The CDR3 is 15 residues long. V lost 2 bases and J 3 bases, leaving 14 bases between the germline ends. The CDR3 protein is CASSPFSGTDYEQYF. As DNA, the CDR3 is TGTGCCAGCTCACCATTTAGCGGGACAGACTACGAGCAGTACTTC.

CDR3 DNA sequence: TGTGCCAGCAGCCAAGTATCCCGGGATAGTTGGACAGATACGCAGTATTTT. Protein product: CASSQVSRDSWTDTQYF. This chain links TRBV3-1 (or the pseudogene TRBV3-2) with TRBJ2-3; D is perhaps TRBD2 (5 bases). The germline gives CDR1 LGHDT, CDR2 YNNKEL (reference sequence). V gave up 1 base and J gave up 3 bases, with 17 bases separating them. This CDR3 spans 17 amino acids.

This chain uses TRBV9 with TRBJ2-2; D is possibly TRBD1 (6 bases). Germline assignment: CDR1 SGDLS and CDR2 YYNGEE. V shed 4 bases and J shed 6 bases, with 16 bases lying between them. This CDR3 is 15 amino acids long. The CDR3 is CASSPGHQGSGELFF. The CDR3 nucleotides are TGTGCCAGCAGCCCCGGGCACCAGGGGTCCGGGGAGCTGTTTTTT.

The V and J genes are TRBV18 and TRBJ2-4; 12 bases are shared with TRBD2. Trimming removed 1 base from V and 3 bases from J; junction bases left unmatched: 13. The length of the CDR3 is 20 residues. CDR1 and CDR2 (germline): KGHSH, LQKENI. The CDR3 protein is CASSPLWASGRATDKNIQYF. The DNA of the CDR3 is TGTGCCAGCTCACCACTCTGGGCTAGCGGGAGGGCCACGGACAAAAACATTCAGTACTTC.

The chain recombines TRBV12-3 or TRBV12-4 with TRBJ2-5; D not resolved. V was cut by 4 bases and J by 7 bases, with 10 bases left in between. This CDR3 is 12 amino acids long. The CDR3 coding sequence is TGTGCCAGCAGTTACTATACGGGGACCCAGTACTTC. It translates to CASSYYTGTQYF.

The V and J genes are TRBV18 and TRBJ2-5; a possible D gene is TRBD2 (6 bases). The CDR3 extends over 16 amino acids. V was trimmed by 0 bases and J by 4 bases, leaving 15 bases between them. Germline loops: CDR1 KGHSH, CDR2 LQKENI. The CDR3 bases are TGTGCCAGCTCACCACCGAGAGGGACTGGGGCAGAGACCCAGTACTTC. It yields the protein CASSPPRGTGAETQYF. Looking up the rest from reference TRBV18 and TRBJ2-5 gives the full variable domain: NAGVMQNPRHLVRRRGQEARLRCSPMKGHSHVYWYRQLPEEGLKFMVYLQKENIIDESGMPKERFSAEFPKEGPSILRIQQVVRGDSAAYFCASSPPRGTGAETQYFGPGTRLLVL.

This clone was counted a single time. The chain employs TRBV19 and TRBJ1-3; possible D gene TRBD1, 5 bases. The germline V gene encodes CDR1 LNHDA and CDR2 SQIVND (reference sequence). With 5 bases removed from V and 3 bases from J, the gap between germline ends came to 11 bases. The CDR3 length is 14 residues. CDR3 amino acids: CASSQTGGGNTIYF. CDR3 sequence (DNA): TGTGCCAGTAGTCAAACAGGTGGTGGAAACACCATATATTTT.

The chain employs TRBV21-1 and TRBJ2-7; TRBD1 is the table's D call, not checked against the DNA. TRBV21-1 is described as a pseudogene. The CDR3 loop spans 15 amino acids. CDR3 sequence (DNA): TGTGCCAGCAGCAAAGGTAACAGGGTGTCCTACGAGCAGTACTTC. It yields the protein CASSKGNRVSYEQYF.

The V gene is TRBV7-6, the J gene TRBJ2-3; 8 bases align to TRBD2. Germline V gene lookup returns CDR1 SGHVS and CDR2 FNYEAQ. The CDR3 sequence is 16 residues long. The junction had 11 bases not matched to a gene; V was cut back by 5 bases and J by 4 bases. DNA of the CDR3: TGTGCCAGCAGCCTCACTAGCGGATCAGGACCAGATACGCAGTATTTT. Translated, it gives CASSLTSGSGPDTQYF.

The V call is TRBV29-1, the J call TRBJ2-1; 8 bases agree with TRBD1. Trimming removed 6 bases from V and 2 bases from J; junction bases left unmatched: 3. The germline V gene encodes CDR1 SQVTM and CDR2 ANQGSEA. The CDR3 length is 13 residues. The DNA of the CDR3 is TGCAGCGTCCCGGGACAGGCCTACAATGAGCAGTTCTTC. Amino acids: CSVPGQAYNEQFF.

J is TRBJ2-1 and V is TRBV5-1; D might be TRBD2 (5 bases). The germline gives CDR1 SGHRS, CDR2 YFSETQ. Trimming left V 4 bases short and J 6 bases short, with 14 bases between. The CDR3 spans 14 residues. CDR3 residues: CASSPLGVGNEQFF. The CDR3 DNA reads TGCGCCAGCAGCCCCCTCGGGGTAGGCAATGAGCAGTTCTTC.

This clone was observed once. At one of its ends the junction is not consistent with the germline gene, which may arise from a read error. The chain has TRBV27 and TRBJ2-7; the D is unclear. CDR3 length: 15 amino acids. Germline assignment: CDR1 MNHEY and CDR2 SMNVEV (reference sequence). The CDR3 coding sequence is TGTGTCAGCAGTTTGATTGGCGGAGCCCCCTACGAGCAGTACTTC. It encodes CVSSLIGGAPYEQYF.

The chain couples TRBV5-4 to TRBJ2-1; 7 bases line up with TRBD2. In germline, CDR1 is SGHNT, CDR2 YYREEE (reference sequence). The length of the CDR3 is 14 residues. The trim removed 4 bases at V and 0 bases at J, leaving 1 base unmatched. The CDR3 loop reads CASSKRGSYNEQFF. Written as DNA, the CDR3 is TGTGCCAGCAGCAAGCGGGGCTCCTACAATGAGCAGTTCTTC.

V and J are TRBV11-2 and TRBJ2-7, with 7 nucleotides matching TRBD1. Trimming removed 4 bases from V and 4 bases from J; junction bases left unmatched: 4. This CDR3 has 13 residues. Looked up from germline, CDR1 is SGHAT and CDR2 is FQNNGV. CDR3 DNA: TGTGCCAGCAGCTACAGGGGATCTTACGAGCAGTACTTC. As protein: CASSYRGSYEQYF.

The V call is TRBV6-1, the J call TRBJ2-5; TRBD2 matches 7 bases. Germline CDR1 MNHNS, CDR2 SASEGT. This CDR3 comprises 17 residues. J gave up 1 base and V 0 bases, and 8 bases lay outside the gene matches. The CDR3 DNA reads as TGTGCCAGCAGTGAAGCGGTTTGGGGGGGGTTCCAAGAGACCCAGTACTTC. Encoded protein: CASSEAVWGGFQETQYF.

This clone has a single count. This chain joins TRBV24-1 and TRBJ2-7, with 7 bases fitting TRBD1. After removal of 7 bases from V and 2 bases from J, the junction contained 4 bases not matched to a gene. The CDR3 length is 13 residues. The germline V gene encodes CDR1 KGHDR and CDR2 SFDVKD. The CDR3: CATRQGRTYEQYF. The CDR3 DNA reads as TGTGCCACCAGACAGGGGCGAACCTACGAGCAGTACTTC.

The V call is TRBV6-5, the J call TRBJ2-7; 7 bases match TRBD2. From germline, CDR1 is MNHEY and CDR2 SVGAGI. This CDR3 has 15 amino acids. J lost 6 bases, V lost 6 bases, and 14 bases had no gene match. CDR3 sequence reads: CASSHWGGSMAEQYF. DNA of the CDR3: TGTGCCAGCAGCCACTGGGGGGGTTCGATGGCCGAGCAGTACTTC.

This clone has a single count. This chain joins TRBV3-1 (or the pseudogene TRBV3-2) and TRBJ2-1, with D unclear. V was cut by 4 bases and J by 5 bases, with 9 bases left in between. This CDR3 contains 13 residues. Germline CDR1 LGHDT, CDR2 YNNKEL (reference sequence). CDR3 coding DNA: TGTGCCAGCAGCCTGAACTACGACAATGAGCAGTTCTTC. Amino acids: CASSLNYDNEQFF.

The chain links TRBV28 to TRBJ2-7; D is possibly TRBD2 (5 bases). The CDR3 has 13 residues. Germline CDR1 reads MDHEN; CDR2 reads SYDVKM. Deletions cut 8 bases from V and 5 bases from J, with 16 bases between. The CDR3 sequence is CASRLPGGHEQYF. In DNA form, the CDR3 reads TGTGCCAGCCGCCTCCCAGGAGGCCACGAGCAGTACTTC.

The V and J genes are TRBV7-2 and TRBJ2-2; tentatively, D is TRBD1 (6 bases). Germline V gene data show CDR1 as SGHTA and CDR2 as FQGNSA. With 3 bases removed from V and 5 bases from J, the gap between germline ends came to 13 bases. The length of the CDR3 is 15 residues. The CDR3 DNA is TGTGCCAGCAGCTTCAGGGGAGTCGAGACCGGGGAGCTGTTTTTT. Translated, it gives CASSFRGVETGELFF.

This clone was recorded once. The CDR3 DNA sequence: TGCAGCGTTGTCCTAGCGGGGACGCAGTATTTT. Translated, it gives CSVVLAGTQYF. The chain uses TRBV29-1 and TRBJ2-3, with 9 bases matching TRBD2. The germline V gene encodes CDR1 SQVTM and CDR2 ANQGSEA. Trimming cost V 4 bases and J 9 bases; bases outside gene matches: 2. This CDR3 is 11 amino acids long.

The chain joins TRBV3-1 (or the pseudogene TRBV3-2) to TRBJ2-2; D perhaps matches TRBD1 (5 bases). CDR1 LGHDT and CDR2 YNNKEL come from the germline V gene (reference sequence). CDR3 length equals 16 residues. V lost 1 base, J lost 1 base, and 10 bases lay in between. The CDR3 DNA is TGTGCCAGCAGCCAAGGGGGCAGGCAGAACACCGGGGAGCTGTTTTTT. The encoded protein is CASSQGGRQNTGELFF.

The chain employs TRBV9 and TRBJ1-1, with 8 nucleotides matching TRBD1. The V gene end was trimmed by 3 bases and the J gene end by 4 bases; junction bases not matched to a gene: 17. The germline gives CDR1 SGDLS, CDR2 YYNGEE. CDR3 length: 18 amino acids. The CDR3 here is CASSAELAATGDGTEAFF. CDR3 coding DNA: TGTGCCAGCAGCGCGGAATTAGCGGCGACAGGGGATGGCACTGAAGCTTTCTTT.

CDR3 in amino acids: CASSLGTGAGWETQYF. CDR3 sequence (DNA): TGTGCCAGCAGTCTAGGGACAGGGGCGGGTTGGGAGACCCAGTACTTC. The genes are TRBV27 and TRBJ2-5; 10 bases agree with TRBD1. The CDR3 totals 16 residues. Trimming took 5 bases from V and 5 from J; bases not matched to a gene: 11. The germline gives CDR1 MNHEY, CDR2 SMNVEV (reference sequence).